These 4 T cell receptor beta chains were all obtained from the same sample, sequenced in a study of blood T cell repertoires in COVID-19. The assay was immunoSEQ multiplex PCR, and TCRdb's table has in-frame clones only and misses some. This table holds about 53,000 clones, roughly 90% found once. Sequencing used peripheral blood. Receptors were obtained from an elderly man with acute or convalescent COVID-19.

The chain carries TRBV7-8 and TRBJ1-2, with TRBD1 identical over 8 bases. Germline V lookup: CDR1 SGHVS, CDR2 FQNEAQ. The CDR3 is 18 residues long. Unmatched junction bases numbered 18, after V lost 6 bases and J lost 3 bases. The chain's CDR3 is CASSARGRGPPSDYGYTF. The CDR3 coding sequence is TGTGCCAGCAGTGCACGAGGCAGGGGGCCACCCTCTGACTATGGCTACACCTTC.

The V and J genes are TRBV30 and TRBJ1-2; D perhaps matches TRBD1 (5 bases). CDR3 length: 11 residues. From germline, CDR1 is GTSNPN and CDR2 SVGIG (reference sequence). V was cut by 2 bases and J by 10 bases, with 11 bases left in between. For the CDR3, the DNA is TGTGCCTGGAGTATGGGGCCCACCTACACCTTC. It specifies CAWSMGPTYTF.

This chain joins TRBV11-3 and TRBJ2-1, with TRBD2 matching 7 bases. The length of the CDR3 is 17 residues. J was trimmed by 0 bases and V by 5 bases; bases with no gene match: 10. Germline lookup yields CDR1 SGHNT and CDR2 YENEEA. CDR3 in amino acids: CASSLTGGGSSYNEQFF. CDR3 bases: TGTGCCAGCAGCCTTACTGGGGGGGGAAGCTCCTACAATGAGCAGTTCTTC. Full variable domain (rest looked up from reference TRBV11-3 and TRBJ2-1): EAGVVQSPRYKIIEKKQPVAFWCNPISGHNTLYWYLQNLGQGPELLIRYENEEAVDDSQLPKDRFSAERLKGVDSTLKIQPAELGDSAVYLCASSLTGGGSSYNEQFFGPGTRLTVL.

This clone is classed as medium-sized. The genes are TRBV7-8 and TRBJ1-3; D gene unclear. Germline V gene lookup returns CDR1 SGHVS and CDR2 FQNEAQ. The ends were cut back, 4 bases at V and 0 bases at J, with 13 bases in the middle. The CDR3 consists of 16 residues. The CDR3 sequence is CASSWRARSSGNTIYF. The CDR3 nucleotides are TGTGCCAGCAGCTGGAGGGCGCGCAGCTCTGGAAACACCATATATTTT.